The present TCR beta chain was sequenced within a study of OX40 agonist ivuxolimab in advanced cancers. Findings of the study overall: At 0.1 to 3.0 mg/kg, CD4+ and CD8+ blood T cells expanded clonally by week 6. In a subset of nonresponders, normalized T-cell clonal expansion was also low. Low clonal expansion, among the lowest seen, marked partial responders at 0.1-3.0 mg/kg.

This clone is a singleton in its sample. Its antigen is still unknown. The repertoire was sequenced with immunoSEQ multiplex PCR; TCRdb's copy has only in-frame clones and lacks some. The sample consists of 25,000 to 30,000 clones, 83% of them appearing once. Germline assignment: CDR1 GTSNPN and CDR2 SVGIG (reference sequence). V was shortened by 0 bases and J by 4 bases, with 6 bases between the two germline ends. The CDR3 totals 12 residues. The chain has TRBV30 and TRBJ1-2; no clear D gene. Here the sequenced sample was CD4+ or CD8+ T cells sorted from blood, taken in a trial of the OX40 agonist ivuxolimab. The clonotype comes from an adult with an advanced solid tumor such as melanoma, head and neck, liver or kidney cancer. The CDR3 protein is CAWSVFSYGYTF. CDR3 bases: TGTGCCTGGAGTGTCTTCAGCTATGGCTACACCTTC.